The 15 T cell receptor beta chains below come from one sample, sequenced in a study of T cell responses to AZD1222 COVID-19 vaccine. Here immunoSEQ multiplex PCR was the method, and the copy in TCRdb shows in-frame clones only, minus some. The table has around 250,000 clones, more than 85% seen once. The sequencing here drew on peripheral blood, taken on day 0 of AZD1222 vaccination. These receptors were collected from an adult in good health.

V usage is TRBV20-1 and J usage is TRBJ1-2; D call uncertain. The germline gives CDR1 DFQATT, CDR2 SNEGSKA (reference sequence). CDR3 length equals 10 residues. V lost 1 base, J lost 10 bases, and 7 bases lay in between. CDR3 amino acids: CSARGKVYTF. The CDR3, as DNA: TGCAGTGCTAGAGGAAAAGTCTACACCTTC.

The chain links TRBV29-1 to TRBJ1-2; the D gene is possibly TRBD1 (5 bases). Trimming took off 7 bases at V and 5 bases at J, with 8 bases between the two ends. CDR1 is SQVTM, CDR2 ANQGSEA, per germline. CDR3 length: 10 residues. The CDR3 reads CSADRYGYTF. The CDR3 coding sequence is TGCAGCGCAGACAGATATGGCTACACCTTC. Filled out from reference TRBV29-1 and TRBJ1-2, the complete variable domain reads SAVISQKPSRDICQRGTSLTIQCQVDSQVTMMFWYRQQPGQSLTLIATANQGSEATYESGFVIDKFPISRPNLTFSTLTVSNMSPEDSSIYLCSADRYGYTFGSGTRLTVV.

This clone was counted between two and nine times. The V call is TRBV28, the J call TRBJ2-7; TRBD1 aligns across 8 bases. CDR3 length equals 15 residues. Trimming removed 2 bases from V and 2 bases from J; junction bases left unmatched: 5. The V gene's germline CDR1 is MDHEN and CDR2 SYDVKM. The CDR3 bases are TGTGCCAGCAGTTTAATGGACAGGGAAACCTACGAGCAGTACTTC. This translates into CASSLMDRETYEQYF.

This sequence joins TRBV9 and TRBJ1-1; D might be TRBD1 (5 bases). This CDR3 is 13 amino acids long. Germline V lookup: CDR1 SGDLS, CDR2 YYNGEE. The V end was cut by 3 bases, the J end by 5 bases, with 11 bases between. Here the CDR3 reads CASSAHGGTEAFF. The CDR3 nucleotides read TGTGCCAGCAGCGCCCACGGGGGGACTGAAGCTTTCTTT.

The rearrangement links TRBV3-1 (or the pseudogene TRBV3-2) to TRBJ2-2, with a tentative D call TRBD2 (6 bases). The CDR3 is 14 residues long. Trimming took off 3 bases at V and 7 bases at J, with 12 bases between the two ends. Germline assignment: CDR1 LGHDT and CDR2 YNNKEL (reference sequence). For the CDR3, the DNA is TGTGCCAGCAGCCAGGGGGGAGCCGGCGGGGAGCTGTTTTTT. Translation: CASSQGGAGGELFF.

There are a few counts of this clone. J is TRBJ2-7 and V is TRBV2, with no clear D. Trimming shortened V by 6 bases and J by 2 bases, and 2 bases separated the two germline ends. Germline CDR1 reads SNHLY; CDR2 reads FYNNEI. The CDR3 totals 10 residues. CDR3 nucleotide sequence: TGTGCCAGCAGAGCCTACGAGCAGTACTTC. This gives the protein CASRAYEQYF.

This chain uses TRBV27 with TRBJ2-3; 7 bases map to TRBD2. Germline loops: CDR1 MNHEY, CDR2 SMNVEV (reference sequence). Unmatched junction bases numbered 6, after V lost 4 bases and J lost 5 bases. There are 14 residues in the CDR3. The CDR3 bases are TGTGCCAGCAGTTACCCTCCGGGGGGAGATACGCAGTATTTT. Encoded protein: CASSYPPGGDTQYF.

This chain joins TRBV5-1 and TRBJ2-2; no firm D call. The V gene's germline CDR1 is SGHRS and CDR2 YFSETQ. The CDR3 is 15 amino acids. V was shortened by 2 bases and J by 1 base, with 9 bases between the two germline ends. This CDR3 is CASSLQIRNTGELFF. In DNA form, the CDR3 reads TGCGCCAGCAGCTTACAGATTCGGAACACCGGGGAGCTGTTTTTT.

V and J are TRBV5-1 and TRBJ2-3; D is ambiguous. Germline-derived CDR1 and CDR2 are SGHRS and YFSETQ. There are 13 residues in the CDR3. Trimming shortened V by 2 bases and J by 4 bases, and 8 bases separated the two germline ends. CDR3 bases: TGCGCCAGCAGCTTAATTTCGTCAGATACGCAGTATTTT. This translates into CASSLISSDTQYF.

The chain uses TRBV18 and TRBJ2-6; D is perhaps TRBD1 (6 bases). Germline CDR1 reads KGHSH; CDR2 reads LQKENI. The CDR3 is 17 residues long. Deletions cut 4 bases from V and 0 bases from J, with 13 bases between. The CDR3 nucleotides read TGTGCCAGCTCACTTGGTCAGGACAGCTCTGGGGCCAACGTCCTGACTTTC. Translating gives CASSLGQDSSGANVLTF.

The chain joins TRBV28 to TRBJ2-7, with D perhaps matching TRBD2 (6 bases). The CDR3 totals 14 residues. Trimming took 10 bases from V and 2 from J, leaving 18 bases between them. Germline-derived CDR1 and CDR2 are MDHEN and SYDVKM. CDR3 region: CAILSRGGTYEQYF. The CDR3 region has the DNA TGTGCCATTCTTAGTAGGGGAGGAACCTACGAGCAGTACTTC.

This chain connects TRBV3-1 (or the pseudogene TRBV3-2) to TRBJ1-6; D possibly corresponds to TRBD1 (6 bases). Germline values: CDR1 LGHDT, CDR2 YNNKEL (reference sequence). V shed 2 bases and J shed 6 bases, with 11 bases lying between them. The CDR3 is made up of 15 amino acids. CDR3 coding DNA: TGTGCCAGCAGCCAACTCCAAGGGGGTAATTCACCCCTCCACTTT. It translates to CASSQLQGGNSPLHF.

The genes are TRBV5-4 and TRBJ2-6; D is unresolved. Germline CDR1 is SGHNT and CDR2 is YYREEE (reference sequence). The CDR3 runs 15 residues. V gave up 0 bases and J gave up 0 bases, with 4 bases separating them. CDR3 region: CASSLDHSGANVLTF. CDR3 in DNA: TGTGCCAGCAGCTTGGACCACTCTGGGGCCAACGTCCTGACTTTC. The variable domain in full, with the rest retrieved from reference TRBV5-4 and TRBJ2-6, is ETGVTQSPTHLIKTRGQQVTLRCSSQSGHNTVSWYQQALGQGPQFIFQYYREEENGRGNFPPRFSGLQFPNYSSELNVNALELDDSALYLCASSLDHSGANVLTFGAGSRLTVL.

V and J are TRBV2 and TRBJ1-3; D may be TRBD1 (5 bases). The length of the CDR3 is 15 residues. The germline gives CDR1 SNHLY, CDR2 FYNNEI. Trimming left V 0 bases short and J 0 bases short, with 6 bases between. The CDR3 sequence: CASSEADSSGNTIYF. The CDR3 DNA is TGTGCCAGCAGTGAAGCAGACAGCTCTGGAAACACCATATATTTT.

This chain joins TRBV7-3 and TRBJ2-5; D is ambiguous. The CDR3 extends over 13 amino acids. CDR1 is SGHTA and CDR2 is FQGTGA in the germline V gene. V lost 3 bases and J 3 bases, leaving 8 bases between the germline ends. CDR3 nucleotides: TGTGCCAGCAGCTTTTCGGTCGAAGAGACCCAGTACTTC. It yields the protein CASSFSVEETQYF.